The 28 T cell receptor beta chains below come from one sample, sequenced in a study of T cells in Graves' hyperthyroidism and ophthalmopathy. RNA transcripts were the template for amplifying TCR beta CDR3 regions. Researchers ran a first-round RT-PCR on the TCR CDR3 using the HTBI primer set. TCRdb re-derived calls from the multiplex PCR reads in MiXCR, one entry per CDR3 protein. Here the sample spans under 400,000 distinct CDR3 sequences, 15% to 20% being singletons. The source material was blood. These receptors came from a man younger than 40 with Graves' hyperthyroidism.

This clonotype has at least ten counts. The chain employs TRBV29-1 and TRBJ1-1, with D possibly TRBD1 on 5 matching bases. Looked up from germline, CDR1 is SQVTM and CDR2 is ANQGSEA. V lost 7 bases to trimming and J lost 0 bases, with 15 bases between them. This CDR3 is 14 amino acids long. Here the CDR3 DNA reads TGCAGCGCCGTCCGACAGCTTGTGAACACTGAAGCTTTCTTT. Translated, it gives CSAVRQLVNTEAFF.

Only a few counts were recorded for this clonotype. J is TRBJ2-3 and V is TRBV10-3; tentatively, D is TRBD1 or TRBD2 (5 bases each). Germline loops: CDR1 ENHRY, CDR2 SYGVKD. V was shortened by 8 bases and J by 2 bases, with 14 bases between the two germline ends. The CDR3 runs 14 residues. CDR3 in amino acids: CAIQGTRDTDTQYF. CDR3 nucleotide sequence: TGTGCCATCCAAGGGACCCGGGACACAGATACGCAGTATTTT.

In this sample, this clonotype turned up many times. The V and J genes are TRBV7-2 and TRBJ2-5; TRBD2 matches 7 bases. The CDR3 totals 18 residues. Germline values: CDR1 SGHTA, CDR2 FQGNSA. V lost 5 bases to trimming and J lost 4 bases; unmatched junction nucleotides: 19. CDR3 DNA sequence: TGTGCCAGCAGCCCCCCTAATGGGGGGGTAGCGGGCCGAGAGACCCAGTACTTC. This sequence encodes CASSPPNGGVAGRETQYF.

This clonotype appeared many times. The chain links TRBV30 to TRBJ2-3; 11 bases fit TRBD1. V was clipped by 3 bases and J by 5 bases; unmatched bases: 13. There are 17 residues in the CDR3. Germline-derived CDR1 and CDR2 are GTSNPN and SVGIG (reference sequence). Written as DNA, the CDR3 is TGTGCCTGGAGCCCCAGATCCGGGACAGGGGGATTAGATACGCAGTATTTT. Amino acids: CAWSPRSGTGGLDTQYF.

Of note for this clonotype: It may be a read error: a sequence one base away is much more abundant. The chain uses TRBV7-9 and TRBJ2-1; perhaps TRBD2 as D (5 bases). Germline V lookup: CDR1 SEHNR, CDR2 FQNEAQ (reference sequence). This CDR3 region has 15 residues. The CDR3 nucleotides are TGTGCCGGCAGCGCCTCTAGCACTCCCTACAATGAGCAGTTCTTC. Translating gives CAGSASSTPYNEQFF.

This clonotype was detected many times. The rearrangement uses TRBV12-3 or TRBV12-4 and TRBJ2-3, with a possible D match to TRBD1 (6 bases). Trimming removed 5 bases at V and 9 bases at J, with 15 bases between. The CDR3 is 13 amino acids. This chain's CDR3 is CASSEFGRGTQYF. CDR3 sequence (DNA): TGTGCCAGCAGTGAGTTCGGCAGGGGCACGCAGTATTTT.

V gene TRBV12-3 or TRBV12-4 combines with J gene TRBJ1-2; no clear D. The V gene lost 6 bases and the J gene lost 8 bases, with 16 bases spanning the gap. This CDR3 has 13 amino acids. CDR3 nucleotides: TGTGCCAGCAGCATAAAGGACGGACCCGGCTACACCTTC. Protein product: CASSIKDGPGYTF.

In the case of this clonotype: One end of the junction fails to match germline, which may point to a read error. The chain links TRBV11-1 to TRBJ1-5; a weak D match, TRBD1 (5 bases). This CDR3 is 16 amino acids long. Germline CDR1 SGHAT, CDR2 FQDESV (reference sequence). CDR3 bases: TGTGCCAGCACTCTGGGGGTAACGAGGAGTAATCAGCCCCAGCCTTTT. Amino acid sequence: CASTLGVTRSNQPQPF.

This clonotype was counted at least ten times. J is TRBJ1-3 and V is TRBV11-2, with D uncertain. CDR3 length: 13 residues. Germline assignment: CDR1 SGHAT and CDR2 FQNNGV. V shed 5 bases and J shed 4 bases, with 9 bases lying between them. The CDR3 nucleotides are TGTGCCAGCAGCCCGACGGAAGGAAACACCATATATTTT. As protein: CASSPTEGNTIYF.

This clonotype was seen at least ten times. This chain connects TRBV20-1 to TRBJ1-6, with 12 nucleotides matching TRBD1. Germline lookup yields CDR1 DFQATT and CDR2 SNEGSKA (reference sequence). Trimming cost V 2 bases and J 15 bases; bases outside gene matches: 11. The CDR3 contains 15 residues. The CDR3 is CSARFPGTGGPGLHF. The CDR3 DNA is TGCAGTGCTAGATTCCCCGGGACAGGGGGCCCAGGCCTCCACTTT.

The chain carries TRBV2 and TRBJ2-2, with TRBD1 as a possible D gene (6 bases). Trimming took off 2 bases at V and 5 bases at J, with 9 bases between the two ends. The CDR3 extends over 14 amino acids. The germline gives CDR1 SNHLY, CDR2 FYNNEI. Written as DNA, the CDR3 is TGTGCCAGCAGTGAAAGGGGGATGACCGGGGAGCTGTTTTTT. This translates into CASSERGMTGELFF.

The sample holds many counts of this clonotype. CDR3 sequence (DNA): TGCGCCAGCAGCTTGGGTTTCGGGGGTTCCACTGAAGCTTTCTTT. Its protein is CASSLGFGGSTEAFF. The rearrangement links TRBV5-1 to TRBJ1-1; a weak D match, TRBD1 (5 bases). CDR1 is SGHRS and CDR2 is YFSETQ in the germline V gene. V was trimmed by 0 bases and J by 4 bases, leaving 13 bases between them. The CDR3 runs to 15 residues.

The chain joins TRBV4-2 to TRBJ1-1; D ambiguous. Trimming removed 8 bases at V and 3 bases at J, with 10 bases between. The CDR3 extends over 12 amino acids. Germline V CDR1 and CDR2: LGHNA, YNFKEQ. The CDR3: CASGFWDTEAFF. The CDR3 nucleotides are TGTGCCAGCGGCTTCTGGGACACTGAAGCTTTCTTT.

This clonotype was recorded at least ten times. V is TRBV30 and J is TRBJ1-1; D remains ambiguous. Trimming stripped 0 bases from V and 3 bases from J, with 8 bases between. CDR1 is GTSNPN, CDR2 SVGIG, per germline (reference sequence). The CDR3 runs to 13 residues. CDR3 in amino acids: CAWSVLDDTEAFF. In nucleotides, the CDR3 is TGTGCCTGGAGTGTACTGGATGACACTGAAGCTTTCTTT.

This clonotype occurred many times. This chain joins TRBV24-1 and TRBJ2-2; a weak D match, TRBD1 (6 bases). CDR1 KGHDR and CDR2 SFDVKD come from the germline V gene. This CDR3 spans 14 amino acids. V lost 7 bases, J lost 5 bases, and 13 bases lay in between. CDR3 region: CATSGTPFTGELFF. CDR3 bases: TGTGCCACCAGCGGGACACCCTTTACCGGGGAGCTGTTTTTT.

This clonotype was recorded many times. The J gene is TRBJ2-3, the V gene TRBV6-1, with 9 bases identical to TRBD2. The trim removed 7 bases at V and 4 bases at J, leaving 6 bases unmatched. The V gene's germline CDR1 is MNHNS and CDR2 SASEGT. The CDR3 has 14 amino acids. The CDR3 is CASKAGGPADTQYF. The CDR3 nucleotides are TGTGCCAGCAAGGCGGGAGGGCCTGCAGATACGCAGTATTTT.

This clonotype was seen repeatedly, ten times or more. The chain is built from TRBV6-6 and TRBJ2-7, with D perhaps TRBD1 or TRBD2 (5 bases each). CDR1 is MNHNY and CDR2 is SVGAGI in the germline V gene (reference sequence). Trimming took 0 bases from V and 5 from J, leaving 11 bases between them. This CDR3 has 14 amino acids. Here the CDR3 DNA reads TGTGCCAGCAGTTACTCGGGGGAGACAAACGAGCAGTACTTC. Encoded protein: CASSYSGETNEQYF.

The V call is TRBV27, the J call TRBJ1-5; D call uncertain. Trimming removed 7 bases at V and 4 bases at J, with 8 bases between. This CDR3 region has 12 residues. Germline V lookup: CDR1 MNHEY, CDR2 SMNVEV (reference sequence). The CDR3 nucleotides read TGTGCCAGCACCCGGAGGAATCAGCCCCAGCATTTT. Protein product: CASTRRNQPQHF.

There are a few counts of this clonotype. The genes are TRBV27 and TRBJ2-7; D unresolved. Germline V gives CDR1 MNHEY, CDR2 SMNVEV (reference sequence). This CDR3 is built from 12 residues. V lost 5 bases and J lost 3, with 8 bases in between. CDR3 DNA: TGTGCCAGCAGTGGAGTGTACTACGAGCAGTACTTC. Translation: CASSGVYYEQYF.

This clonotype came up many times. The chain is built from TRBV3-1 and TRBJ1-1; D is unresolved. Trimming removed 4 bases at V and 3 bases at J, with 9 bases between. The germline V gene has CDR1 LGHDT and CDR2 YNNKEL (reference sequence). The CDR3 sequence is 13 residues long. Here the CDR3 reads CASSPLTHTEAFF. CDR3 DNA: TGTGCCAGCAGCCCCCTAACCCACACTGAAGCTTTCTTT.

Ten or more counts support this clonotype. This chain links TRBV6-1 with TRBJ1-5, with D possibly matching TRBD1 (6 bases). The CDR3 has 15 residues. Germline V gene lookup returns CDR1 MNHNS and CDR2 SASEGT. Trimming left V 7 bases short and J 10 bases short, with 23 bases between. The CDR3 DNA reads TGTGCCAGCACCCGGGACAACTTGGGGGTCGAACCCCAGCATTTT. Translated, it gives CASTRDNLGVEPQHF.

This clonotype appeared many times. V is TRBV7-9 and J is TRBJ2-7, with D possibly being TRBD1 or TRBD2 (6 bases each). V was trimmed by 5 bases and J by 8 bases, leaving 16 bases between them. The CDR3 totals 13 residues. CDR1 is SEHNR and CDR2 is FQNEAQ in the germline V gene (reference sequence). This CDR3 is CASSVDRTMQQYF. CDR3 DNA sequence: TGTGCCAGCAGCGTAGACAGGACTATGCAGCAGTACTTC.

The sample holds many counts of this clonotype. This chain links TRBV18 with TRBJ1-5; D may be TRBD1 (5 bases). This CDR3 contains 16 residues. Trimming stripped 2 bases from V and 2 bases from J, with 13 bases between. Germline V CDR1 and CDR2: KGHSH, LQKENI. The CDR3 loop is CASSPLGAGGNQPQHF. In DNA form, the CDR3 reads TGTGCCAGCTCACCATTAGGGGCTGGGGGCAATCAGCCCCAGCATTTT.

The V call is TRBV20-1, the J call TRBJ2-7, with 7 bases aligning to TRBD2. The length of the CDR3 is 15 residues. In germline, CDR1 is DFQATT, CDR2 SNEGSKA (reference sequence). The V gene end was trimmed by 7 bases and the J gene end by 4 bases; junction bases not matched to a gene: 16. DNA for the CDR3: TGCAGTGTTCCCAATGGCGGGAGCCTCGGTTACGAGCAGTACTTC. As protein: CSVPNGGSLGYEQYF.

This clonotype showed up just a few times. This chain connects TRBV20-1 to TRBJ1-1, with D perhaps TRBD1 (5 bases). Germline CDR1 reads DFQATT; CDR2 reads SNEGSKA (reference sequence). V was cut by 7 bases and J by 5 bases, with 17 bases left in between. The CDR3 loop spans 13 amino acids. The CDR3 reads CSVPAGGGTEAFF. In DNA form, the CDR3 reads TGCAGTGTCCCGGCGGGGGGAGGAACTGAAGCTTTCTTT.

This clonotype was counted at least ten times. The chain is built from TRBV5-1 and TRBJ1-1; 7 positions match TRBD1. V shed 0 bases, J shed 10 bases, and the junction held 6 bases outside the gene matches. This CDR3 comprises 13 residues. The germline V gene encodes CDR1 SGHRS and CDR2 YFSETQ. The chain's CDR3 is CASSLEGEGAAFF. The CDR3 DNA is TGCGCCAGCAGCTTGGAAGGTGAGGGGGCAGCTTTCTTT.

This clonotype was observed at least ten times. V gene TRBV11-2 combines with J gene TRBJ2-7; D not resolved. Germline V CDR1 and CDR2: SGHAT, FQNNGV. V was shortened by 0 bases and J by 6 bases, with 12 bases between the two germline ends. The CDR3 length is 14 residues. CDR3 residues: CASSLEPKIGEQYF. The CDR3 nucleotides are TGTGCCAGCAGCTTAGAGCCTAAGATTGGCGAGCAGTACTTC.

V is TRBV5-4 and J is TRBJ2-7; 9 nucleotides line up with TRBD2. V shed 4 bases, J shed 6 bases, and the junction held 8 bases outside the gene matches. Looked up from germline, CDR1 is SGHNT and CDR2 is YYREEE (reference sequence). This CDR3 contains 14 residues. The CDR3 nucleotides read TGTGCCAGCAGCCCGACAGCGGGAGGAAGCGAGCAGTACTTC. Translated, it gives CASSPTAGGSEQYF.